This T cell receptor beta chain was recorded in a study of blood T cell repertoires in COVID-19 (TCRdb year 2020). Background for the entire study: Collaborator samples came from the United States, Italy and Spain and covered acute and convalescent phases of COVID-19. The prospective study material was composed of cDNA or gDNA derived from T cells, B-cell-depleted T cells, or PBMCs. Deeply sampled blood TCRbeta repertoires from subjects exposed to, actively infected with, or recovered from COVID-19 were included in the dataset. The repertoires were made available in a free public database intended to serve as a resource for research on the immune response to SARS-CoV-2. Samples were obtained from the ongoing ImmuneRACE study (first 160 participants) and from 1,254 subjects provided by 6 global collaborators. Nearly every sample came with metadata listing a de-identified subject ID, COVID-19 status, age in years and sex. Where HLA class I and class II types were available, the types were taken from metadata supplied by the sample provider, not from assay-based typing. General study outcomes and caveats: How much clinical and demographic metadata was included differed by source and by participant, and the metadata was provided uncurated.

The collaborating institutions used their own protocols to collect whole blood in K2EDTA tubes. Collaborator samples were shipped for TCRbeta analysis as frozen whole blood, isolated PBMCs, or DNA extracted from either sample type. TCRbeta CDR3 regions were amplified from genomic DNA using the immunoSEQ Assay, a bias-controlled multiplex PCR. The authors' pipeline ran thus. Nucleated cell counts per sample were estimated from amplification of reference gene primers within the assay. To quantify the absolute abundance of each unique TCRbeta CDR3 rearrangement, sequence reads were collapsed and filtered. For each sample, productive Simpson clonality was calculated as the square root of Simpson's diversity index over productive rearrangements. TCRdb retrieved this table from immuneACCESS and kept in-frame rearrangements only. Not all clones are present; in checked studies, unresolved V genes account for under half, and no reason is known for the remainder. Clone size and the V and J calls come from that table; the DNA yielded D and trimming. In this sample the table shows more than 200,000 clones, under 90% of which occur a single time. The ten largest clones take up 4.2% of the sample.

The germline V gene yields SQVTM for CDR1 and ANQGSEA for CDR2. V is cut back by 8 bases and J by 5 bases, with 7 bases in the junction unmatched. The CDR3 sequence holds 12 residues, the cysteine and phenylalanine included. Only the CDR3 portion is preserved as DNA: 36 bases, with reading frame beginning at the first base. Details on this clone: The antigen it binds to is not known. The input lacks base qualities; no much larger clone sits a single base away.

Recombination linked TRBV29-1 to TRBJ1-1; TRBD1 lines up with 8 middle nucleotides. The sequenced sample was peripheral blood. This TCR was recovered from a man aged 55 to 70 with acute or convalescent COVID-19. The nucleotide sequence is TGCAGCACTTGGGACAGGAAGACTGAAGCTTTCTTT. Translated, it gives CSTWDRKTEAFF.